One and the same sample provided the 32 T cell receptor beta chains below, sequenced in a study of blood T cell repertoires in COVID-19. Sequencing was performed with immunoSEQ multiplex PCR; in TCRdb, only in-frame clones are kept and a portion is missing. The table includes about 250,000 clones, around 86% detected once. Sample: peripheral blood. The receptors originated from a woman aged 55 to 70 who had recovered from COVID-19.

The rearrangement joins TRBV19 to TRBJ1-2; 8 bases agree with TRBD1. The CDR3 is 12 amino acids. Per the germline V gene, CDR1 is LNHDA and CDR2 is SQIVND (reference sequence). With V trimmed by 8 bases and J by 2 bases, 1 base remained unmatched. The CDR3 DNA sequence: TGTGCCAGTTGGACAGGGAACTATGGCTACACCTTC. Translated: CASWTGNYGYTF.

The chain recombines TRBV11-2 with TRBJ1-2; D uncertain. V lost 5 bases and J lost 2, with 15 bases in between. CDR3 length: 15 residues. The V gene's germline CDR1 is SGHAT and CDR2 FQNNGV. The CDR3 sequence is CASSPEVGRNYGYTF. The CDR3 bases are TGTGCCAGCAGCCCAGAGGTCGGTCGAAACTATGGCTACACCTTC. The full variable domain, in which reference TRBV11-2 and TRBJ1-2 provide the parts outside the CDR3, is EAGVAQSPRYKIIEKRQSVAFWCNPISGHATLYWYQQILGQGPKLLIQFQNNGVVDDSQLPKDRFSAERLKGVDSTLKIQPAKLEDSAVYLCASSPEVGRNYGYTFGSGTRLTVV.

This chain joins TRBV11-2 and TRBJ2-2; tentative D call: TRBD1 (7 bases). Trimming stripped 1 base from V and 5 bases from J, with 11 bases between. The CDR3 has 15 residues. CDR1 is SGHAT and CDR2 is FQNNGV in the germline V gene. The CDR3 coding sequence is TGTGCCAGCAGCTTAGTCAGGGGGAGGACCGGGGAGCTGTTTTTT. It specifies CASSLVRGRTGELFF.

As for this clone: The sample holds other DNA sequences that translate to the same CDR3. The chain has TRBV5-1 and TRBJ1-6, with 7 bases identical to TRBD1. Losses at the gene ends were 4 bases for V and 5 bases for J; bases not matched to a gene: 3. The CDR3 is 14 residues long. Germline V lookup: CDR1 SGHRS, CDR2 YFSETQ. This chain's CDR3 is CASSLGQNNSPLHF. Here the CDR3 DNA reads TGCGCCAGCAGCCTGGGACAGAATAATTCACCCCTCCACTTT.

The rearrangement joins TRBV7-2 to TRBJ2-2, with TRBD2 as a possible D gene (5 bases). CDR1 SGHTA and CDR2 FQGNSA come from the germline V gene. Trimming took off 1 base at V and 6 bases at J, with 12 bases between the two ends. The CDR3 contains 15 residues. The chain's CDR3 is CASSLGTPVAGELFF. As DNA, the CDR3 is TGTGCCAGCAGCTTAGGGACTCCAGTTGCCGGGGAGCTGTTTTTT. The full variable domain, with the rest looked up from reference TRBV7-2 and TRBJ2-2, is GAGVSQSPSNKVTEKGKDVELRCDPISGHTALYWYRQSLGQGLEFLIYFQGNSAPDKSGLPSDRFSAERTGGSVSTLTIQRTQQEDSAVYLCASSLGTPVAGELFFGEGSRLTVL.

This chain links TRBV18 with TRBJ2-5, with a possible D match to TRBD1 (6 bases). This CDR3 spans 15 amino acids. V shed 3 bases and J shed 5 bases, with 16 bases lying between them. Germline lookup yields CDR1 KGHSH and CDR2 LQKENI. The CDR3 spells CASSPPGQIRETQYF. The CDR3 region has the DNA TGTGCCAGCTCACCTCCGGGACAAATAAGGGAGACCCAGTACTTC.

This clone appeared once. The genes are TRBV5-4 and TRBJ2-7; 7 positions match TRBD1. CDR3 length: 13 amino acids. CDR1 and CDR2 (germline): SGHNT, YYREEE (reference sequence). With V trimmed by 4 bases and J by 5 bases, 6 bases remained unmatched. As DNA, the CDR3 is TGTGCCAGCAGCCGCGACAGGGCCCACGAGCAGTACTTC. As protein: CASSRDRAHEQYF. Complete variable domain (other parts from reference TRBV5-4 and TRBJ2-7): ETGVTQSPTHLIKTRGQQVTLRCSSQSGHNTVSWYQQALGQGPQFIFQYYREEENGRGNFPPRFSGLQFPNYSSELNVNALELDDSALYLCASSRDRAHEQYFGPGTRLTVT.

V and J are TRBV7-3 and TRBJ2-1, with 7 bases fitting TRBD2. Trimming took 1 base from V and 10 from J; bases not matched to a gene: 7. The CDR3 covers 14 residues. Germline assignment: CDR1 SGHTA and CDR2 FQGTGA. CDR3 residues: CASSLRGTKDEQFF. CDR3 bases: TGTGCCAGCAGCTTAAGAGGGACTAAGGACGAGCAGTTCTTC. Drawing the rest from reference TRBV7-3 and TRBJ2-1, the complete variable domain is GAGVSQTPSNKVTEKGKYVELRCDPISGHTALYWYRQSLGQGPEFLIYFQGTGAADDSGLPNDRFFAVRPEGSVSTLKIQRTERGDSAVYLCASSLRGTKDEQFFGPGTRLTVL.

The chain carries TRBV7-2 and TRBJ2-1; TRBD2 aligns across 10 bases. CDR1 SGHTA and CDR2 FQGNSA come from the germline V gene. Trimming removed 5 bases from V and 6 bases from J; junction bases left unmatched: 7. CDR3 length equals 15 residues. The CDR3 DNA sequence: TGTGCCAGCAGCGAGCGGGGGGGCGGGTTCAATGAGCAGTTCTTC. Amino acids: CASSERGGGFNEQFF.

The chain has TRBV5-1 and TRBJ1-6; D ambiguous. V dropped 4 bases and J dropped 5 bases, with 7 bases sitting between them. CDR1 is SGHRS, CDR2 YFSETQ, per germline. The CDR3 is made up of 13 amino acids. The CDR3 region is CASSEEDNSPLHF. CDR3 in DNA: TGCGCCAGCAGCGAGGAAGATAATTCACCCCTCCACTTT. Combining the CDR3 with reference TRBV5-1 and TRBJ1-6 gives the whole variable domain KAGVTQTPRYLIKTRGQQVTLSCSPISGHRSVSWYQQTPGQGLQFLFEYFSETQRNKGNFPGRFSGRQFSNSRSEMNVSTLELGDSALYLCASSEEDNSPLHFGNGTRLTVT.

This chain connects TRBV7-9 to TRBJ2-5, with a weak D call TRBD2 (6 bases). Germline V lookup: CDR1 SEHNR, CDR2 FQNEAQ (reference sequence). Trimming took 3 bases from V and 7 from J, leaving 12 bases between them. CDR3 size: 13 residues. CDR3 sequence: CASSLAGLGTQYF. The DNA of the CDR3 is TGTGCCAGCAGCTTGGCGGGATTAGGGACCCAGTACTTC.

This chain links TRBV7-2 with TRBJ1-6, with a possible D match to TRBD1 (5 bases). The V end was cut by 1 base, the J end by 14 bases, with 15 bases between. The V gene's germline CDR1 is SGHTA and CDR2 FQGNSA. The CDR3 has 14 residues. The CDR3 sequence: CASSLGGGVSALHF. CDR3 nucleotides: TGTGCCAGCAGCTTAGGGGGCGGGGTTTCGGCCCTCCACTTT.

This clone was counted between two and nine times. The chain couples TRBV7-3 to TRBJ1-3, with D uncertain. The CDR3 extends over 13 amino acids. The germline gives CDR1 SGHTA, CDR2 FQGTGA. Between the trimmed V and J ends, which lost 4 bases and 3 bases, there was a span of 7 bases. CDR3 sequence reads: CASSSSNGNTIYF. CDR3 in DNA: TGTGCCAGCAGCTCGAGCAATGGAAACACCATATATTTT. The full variable domain, with the rest looked up from reference TRBV7-3 and TRBJ1-3, is GAGVSQTPSNKVTEKGKYVELRCDPISGHTALYWYRQSLGQGPEFLIYFQGTGAADDSGLPNDRFFAVRPEGSVSTLKIQRTERGDSAVYLCASSSSNGNTIYFGEGSWLTVV.

This rearrangement joins TRBV7-3 to TRBJ2-5; 15 nucleotides agree with TRBD2. V shed 1 base, J shed 5 bases, and the junction held 5 bases outside the gene matches. The V gene's germline CDR1 is SGHTA and CDR2 FQGTGA. The CDR3 contains 17 residues. CDR3 in DNA: TGTGCCAGCAGCTTAAGAGGACTAGCGGGGGGGCTTGAGACCCAGTACTTC. Its translation is CASSLRGLAGGLETQYF.

The chain combines TRBV4-2 with TRBJ2-1; 14 bases are shared with TRBD2. V was pared by 4 bases and J by 6 bases, with 2 bases of the junction left unmatched. The CDR3 contains 15 residues. Germline V lookup: CDR1 LGHNA, CDR2 YNFKEQ. CDR3 protein: CASSRTSGGINEQFF. DNA for the CDR3: TGTGCCAGCAGCCGGACTAGCGGGGGGATCAATGAGCAGTTCTTC.

In DNA form, the CDR3 reads TGCGCCAGCAGCCAGGGCCGCCTGGAACCACCGAGCCGAGGCTACACCTTC. Translation gives CASSQGRLEPPSRGYTF. The rearrangement joins TRBV4-1 to TRBJ1-2; D is undetermined. Germline lookup yields CDR1 MGHRA and CDR2 YSYEKL. V was cut by 3 bases and J by 8 bases, with 25 bases left in between. This CDR3 comprises 17 residues.

V and J are TRBV5-1 and TRBJ2-7, with 7 bases aligning to TRBD1. With V trimmed by 4 bases and J by 5 bases, 6 bases remained unmatched. The V gene's germline CDR1 is SGHRS and CDR2 YFSETQ. The CDR3 contains 13 residues. CDR3 loop: CASSNDRDHEQYF. CDR3 DNA: TGCGCCAGCAGCAACGACAGGGACCACGAGCAGTACTTC.

The V call is TRBV28, the J call TRBJ2-1; no definite D call. Germline CDR1 reads MDHEN; CDR2 reads SYDVKM. There are 11 residues in the CDR3. V lost 6 bases and J 8 bases, leaving 8 bases between the germline ends. CDR3 coding DNA: TGTGCCAGCAGCCCCCTCCATGAGCAGTTCTTC. Protein sequence: CASSPLHEQFF.

V usage is TRBV2 and J usage is TRBJ2-2, with a possible D match to TRBD1 (5 bases). The CDR3 is 17 residues long. Trimming took 0 bases from V and 6 from J, leaving 17 bases between them. Germline V CDR1 and CDR2: SNHLY, FYNNEI. The DNA of the CDR3 is TGTGCCAGCAGTGAAGCAATGGCAGGGTTTAGTGCCGGGGAGCTGTTTTTT. It translates to CASSEAMAGFSAGELFF.

The chain uses TRBV7-3 and TRBJ2-1; tentatively, D is TRBD1 (6 bases). V was cut by 3 bases and J by 1 base, with 10 bases left in between. CDR3 length equals 15 residues. Germline loops: CDR1 SGHTA, CDR2 FQGTGA. CDR3 nucleotides: TGTGCCAGCAGCTTGGATACAGGGTCCTACAATGAGCAGTTCTTC. It translates to CASSLDTGSYNEQFF. Supplemented by reference TRBV7-3 and TRBJ2-1, the full variable domain reads GAGVSQTPSNKVTEKGKYVELRCDPISGHTALYWYRQSLGQGPEFLIYFQGTGAADDSGLPNDRFFAVRPEGSVSTLKIQRTERGDSAVYLCASSLDTGSYNEQFFGPGTRLTVL.

The chain uses TRBV12-3 or TRBV12-4 and TRBJ2-1; D not resolved. The CDR3 covers 13 residues. The germline V and J ends were trimmed by 6 bases and 0 bases, with 6 bases remaining between them. The CDR3 protein is CASSVHSYNEQFF. The CDR3 nucleotides are TGTGCCAGCAGCGTACACTCCTACAATGAGCAGTTCTTC.

The chain links TRBV18 to TRBJ1-6, with TRBD1 identical over 10 bases. Trimming cost V 4 bases and J 5 bases; bases outside gene matches: 5. This CDR3 contains 16 residues. Germline lookup yields CDR1 KGHSH and CDR2 LQKENI. CDR3 in DNA: TGTGCCAGCTCACTTACCGGGACAGGGGATAATTCACCCCTCCACTTT. Its translation: CASSLTGTGDNSPLHF.

This chain connects TRBV9 to TRBJ2-5, with a possible D match to TRBD2 (5 bases). Germline values: CDR1 SGDLS, CDR2 YYNGEE. Trimming removed 0 bases at V and 5 bases at J, with 11 bases between. The CDR3 is 14 amino acids. CDR3 coding DNA: TGTGCCAGCAGCGTAGTAGCGACCCAGGAGACCCAGTACTTC. It translates to CASSVVATQETQYF.

V gene TRBV10-3 combines with J gene TRBJ1-2; D is unclear. Trimming cost V 3 bases and J 5 bases, with 10 bases left between them. The germline V gene has CDR1 ENHRY and CDR2 SYGVKD. The CDR3 length is 13 residues. The CDR3 DNA reads TGTGCCATCAGTGAACGAACAGCTTATGGCTACACCTTC. This gives the protein CAISERTAYGYTF.

CDR3 amino acids: CASRNRDVGEQFF. Written as DNA, the CDR3 is TGTGCCAGCAGGAACAGGGATGTCGGTGAGCAGTTCTTC. This chain uses TRBV7-8 with TRBJ2-1; perhaps TRBD1 as D (6 bases). The CDR3 is 13 amino acids. Germline CDR1 reads SGHVS; CDR2 reads FQNEAQ. V dropped 6 bases and J dropped 9 bases, with 15 bases sitting between them.

J is TRBJ2-2 and V is TRBV18; 7 positions match TRBD1. CDR1 is KGHSH and CDR2 is LQKENI in the germline V gene. This CDR3 contains 15 residues. The junction had 9 bases not matched to a gene; V was cut back by 6 bases and J by 5 bases. The CDR3 reads CASSLFGQETGELFF. The CDR3, as DNA: TGTGCCAGCTCCCTGTTCGGACAGGAGACCGGGGAGCTGTTTTTT.

The V gene is TRBV12-3 or TRBV12-4, the J gene TRBJ1-5; TRBD1 is a possible D gene (5 bases). V dropped 4 bases and J dropped 7 bases, with 11 bases sitting between them. This CDR3 contains 13 residues. The CDR3 region has the DNA TGTGCCAGCAGTTCCCGGGGGTGGCAGCCCCAGCATTTT. Protein sequence: CASSSRGWQPQHF.

In regard to this clone: Other nucleotide sequences in the sample specify the same CDR3. This chain uses TRBV7-9 with TRBJ1-1; maybe TRBD1 (5 bases). The CDR3 extends over 14 amino acids. Germline values: CDR1 SEHNR, CDR2 FQNEAQ (reference sequence). V was trimmed by 1 base and J by 5 bases, leaving 11 bases between them. DNA for the CDR3: TGTGCCAGCAGCTTAGGACTAGGGGATACTGAAGCTTTCTTT. As protein: CASSLGLGDTEAFF. The full variable domain, in which reference TRBV7-9 and TRBJ1-1 provide the parts outside the CDR3, is DTGVSQNPRHKITKRGQNVTFRCDPISEHNRLYWYRQTLGQGPEFLTYFQNEAQLEKSRLLSDRFSAERPKGSFSTLEIQRTEQGDSAMYLCASSLGLGDTEAFFGQGTRLTVV.

The V and J genes are TRBV7-2 and TRBJ2-1; 10 bases align to TRBD2. CDR3 length equals 16 residues. Unmatched junction bases numbered 3, after V lost 0 bases and J lost 4 bases. Germline loops: CDR1 SGHTA, CDR2 FQGNSA. The CDR3 DNA is TGTGCCAGCAGCTTAGCAAGCGGGGGGGATTACAATGAGCAGTTCTTC. Translating it yields CASSLASGGDYNEQFF.

CDR3 coding DNA: TGTGCCAGCAGCTTAGATTTGACGGACTCCGGGCAGTACTTC. Its protein is CASSLDLTDSGQYF. This chain joins TRBV7-9 and TRBJ2-7; a weak D match, TRBD2 (5 bases). The CDR3 runs to 14 residues. V was trimmed by 1 base and J by 9 bases, leaving 16 bases between them. Germline V gene lookup returns CDR1 SEHNR and CDR2 FQNEAQ (reference sequence).

The V and J genes are TRBV20-1 and TRBJ2-7, with 7 bases aligning to TRBD1. V shed 3 bases and J 6 bases; nucleotides not matched to a gene: 11. The germline gives CDR1 DFQATT, CDR2 SNEGSKA (reference sequence). This CDR3 region has 14 residues. The CDR3: CSASPTGRTGEQYF. The CDR3 nucleotides are TGCAGTGCTAGTCCGACAGGGCGAACCGGCGAGCAGTACTTC.

The DNA for the CDR3 is TGTGCCAGCAGTTTGAGACGCGGGGGGGCCGGAGTTCAGTCCGGGGAGCTGTTTTTT. Amino acids: CASSLRRGGAGVQSGELFF. The J gene is TRBJ2-2, the V gene TRBV28, with 9 bases identical to TRBD2. The CDR3 sequence is 19 residues long. The V gene end was trimmed by 3 bases and the J gene end by 6 bases; junction bases not matched to a gene: 17. The germline CDR1 and CDR2 sequences are MDHEN and SYDVKM.